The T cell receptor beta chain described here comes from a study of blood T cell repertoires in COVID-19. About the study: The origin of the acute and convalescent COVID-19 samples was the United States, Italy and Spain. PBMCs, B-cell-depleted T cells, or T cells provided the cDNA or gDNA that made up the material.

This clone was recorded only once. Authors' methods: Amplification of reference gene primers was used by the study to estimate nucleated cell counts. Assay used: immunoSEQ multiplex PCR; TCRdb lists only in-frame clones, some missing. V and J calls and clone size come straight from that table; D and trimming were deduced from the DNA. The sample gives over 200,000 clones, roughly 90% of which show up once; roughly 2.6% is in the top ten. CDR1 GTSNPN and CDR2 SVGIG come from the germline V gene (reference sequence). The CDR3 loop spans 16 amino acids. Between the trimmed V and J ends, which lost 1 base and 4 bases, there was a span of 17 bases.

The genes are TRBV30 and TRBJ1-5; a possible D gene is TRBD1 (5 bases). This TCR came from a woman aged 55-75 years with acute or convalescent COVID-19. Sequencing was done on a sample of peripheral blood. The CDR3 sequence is CAWSGGPTAQNQPQHF. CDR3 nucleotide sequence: TGTGCCTGGAGTGGGGGCCCGACGGCTCAAAATCAGCCCCAGCATTTT.